Presented here are 10 T cell receptor beta chains from one specimen sequenced in a study of T cell responses to AZD1222 COVID-19 vaccine. Sequenced by immunoSEQ multiplex PCR; TCRdb stores in-frame clones only, minus some. The table lists 77,000 or so clones, more than 80% of them singletons. The sequencing here drew on peripheral blood, taken on day 0 of AZD1222 vaccination. The source of these receptors is an adult in good health.

The V call is TRBV4-1, the J call TRBJ2-7; 7 bases agree with TRBD1. Germline V gene lookup returns CDR1 MGHRA and CDR2 YSYEKL. Germline trimming cut 0 bases from V and 2 bases from J; bases unmatched to any gene: 7. The CDR3 runs to 16 residues. The CDR3, as DNA: TGCGCCAGCAGCCAAGATCCCGGGACAGTAGCCTACGAGCAGTACTTC. This sequence encodes CASSQDPGTVAYEQYF.

The chain carries TRBV5-1 and TRBJ2-7; weak D call: TRBD1 (5 bases). CDR1 and CDR2 from the germline V gene are SGHRS and YFSETQ. The CDR3 loop spans 13 amino acids. Trimming shortened V by 0 bases and J by 5 bases, and 9 bases separated the two germline ends. CDR3 bases: TGCGCCAGCAGCTTGGCTGCAGGGAACGAGCAGTACTTC. This translates into CASSLAAGNEQYF.

V usage is TRBV5-1 and J usage is TRBJ2-3; no definite D call. Germline lookup yields CDR1 SGHRS and CDR2 YFSETQ. The CDR3 runs to 12 residues. V was shortened by 0 bases and J by 6 bases, with 5 bases between the two germline ends. The CDR3 DNA reads as TGCGCCAGCAGCTTGGGCCAGGATACGCAGTATTTT. Residues: CASSLGQDTQYF. Filled out from reference TRBV5-1 and TRBJ2-3, the complete variable domain reads KAGVTQTPRYLIKTRGQQVTLSCSPISGHRSVSWYQQTPGQGLQFLFEYFSETQRNKGNFPGRFSGRQFSNSRSEMNVSTLELGDSALYLCASSLGQDTQYFGPGTRLTVL.

This chain connects TRBV15 to TRBJ2-7; D gene uncertain. In germline, CDR1 is LNHNV, CDR2 YYDKDF (reference sequence). Trimming took off 0 bases at V and 1 base at J, with 10 bases between the two ends. The CDR3 extends over 15 amino acids. CDR3 DNA sequence: TGTGCCACCAGCAGAGATTGGGCCGTATCCTACGAGCAGTACTTC. Encoded protein: CATSRDWAVSYEQYF.

This chain joins TRBV7-9 and TRBJ2-3; 9 bases agree with TRBD1. In germline, CDR1 is SEHNR, CDR2 FQNEAQ (reference sequence). This CDR3 has 16 residues. Trimming removed 3 bases from V and 1 base from J; junction bases left unmatched: 5. CDR3: CASSFLRDRGTDTQYF. The CDR3 region has the DNA TGTGCCAGCAGCTTCCTCCGGGACAGGGGCACAGATACGCAGTATTTT.

The rearrangement links TRBV7-9 to TRBJ1-1, with 8 positions matching TRBD1. With V trimmed by 2 bases and J by 1 base, 3 bases remained unmatched. The CDR3 spans 15 residues. CDR1 and CDR2 (germline): SEHNR, FQNEAQ (reference sequence). This CDR3 is CASSLLQGANTEAFF. DNA of the CDR3: TGTGCCAGCAGCTTACTTCAGGGGGCGAACACTGAAGCTTTCTTT.

The chain couples TRBV28 to TRBJ2-1; 9 positions agree with TRBD2. With 4 bases clipped from V and 9 bases from J, the junction kept 13 bases outside the gene matches. The germline V gene has CDR1 MDHEN and CDR2 SYDVKM. The CDR3 has 16 amino acids. CDR3 bases: TGTGCCAGCAGTTCTTTGGCGGTAGCGGGAGCATTTGAGCAGTTCTTC. Translated, it gives CASSSLAVAGAFEQFF.

This clone was seen a single time. The chain couples TRBV28 to TRBJ2-3, with D possibly TRBD2 on 7 matching bases. This CDR3 contains 15 residues. V lost 3 bases, J lost 2 bases, and 12 bases lay in between. Germline V gives CDR1 MDHEN, CDR2 SYDVKM. In nucleotides, the CDR3 is TGTGCCAGCAGTTTTCCGGGGGGCAACACAGATACGCAGTATTTT. It encodes CASSFPGGNTDTQYF.

The chain joins TRBV10-2 to TRBJ1-1; 12 bases line up with TRBD1. V shed 9 bases and J 7 bases; nucleotides not matched to a gene: 12. Per germline, CDR1 WSHSY and CDR2 SAAADI. The CDR3 runs to 15 residues. In nucleotides, the CDR3 is TGCGCCAGTAAGACACGGGACAGGGGGCTCGTTGAAGCTTTCTTT. It codes for CASKTRDRGLVEAFF.

Only a few counts were recorded for this clone. V and J are TRBV5-5 and TRBJ2-7; maybe TRBD2 (7 bases). The CDR3 consists of 16 residues. Trimming stripped 0 bases from V and 0 bases from J, with 13 bases between. CDR1 is SGHKS, CDR2 YYEKEE, per germline (reference sequence). The CDR3 bases are TGTGCCAGCAGCTTGGGCGGGGGCGCTCTCTCCTACGAGCAGTACTTC. It translates to CASSLGGGALSYEQYF.